Each of the 14 T cell receptor beta chains below was sequenced from the same sample in a study of beta chain features in type 1 diabetes (dated by TCRdb to between 2017 and 2018). Summary of the overall study and its limitations: A moderate but significant shortening of TCRB CDR3 length was observed in type 1 diabetes patients in all four CD4+ subsets.

Which antigens these TCRs recognize remains unknown. The method behind the library was the immunoSEQ multiplex PCR assay. The High Capacity cDNA Reverse Transcription Kit was used to reverse transcribe all of the isolated RNA, meaning that expressed TCRB transcripts were what got sequenced. TCRdb stores this immuneACCESS table with in-frame sequences only. Part of the clones is absent; in the studies checked, under half of the shortfall reflects unresolved V genes, and no reason is known for the rest. A total of 250,000 to 350,000 clones appear in this sample, approximately 15% of them only once. Jointly, the top ten make up under 0.02% of the sample. The specimen was naive CD4+ T cells from blood. Per the publication, the cell subset or site label means: true naive CD4+ T cells. These receptors all stem from a man aged 25-45 years with type 1 diabetes.

This clone was recorded a few times. The rearrangement uses TRBV9 and TRBJ1-4; D possibly corresponds to TRBD1 (5 bases). The CDR3 is 15 amino acids. Germline assignment: CDR1 SGDLS and CDR2 YYNGEE. V lost 2 bases, J lost 1 base, and 9 bases lay in between. This CDR3 reads CASSVTGGTNEKLFF. The CDR3 DNA sequence: TGTGCCAGCAGCGTGACGGGGGGAACTAATGAAAAACTGTTTTTT. The variable domain in full, with the rest retrieved from reference TRBV9 and TRBJ1-4, is DSGVTQTPKHLITATGQRVTLRCSPRSGDLSVYWYQQSLDQGLQFLIQYYNGEERAKGNILERFSAQQFPDLHSELNLSSLELGDSALYFCASSVTGGTNEKLFFGSGTQLSVL.

In this sample, this clone turned up a few times. The genes are TRBV6-6 and TRBJ1-2; 9 nucleotides agree with TRBD1. CDR1 and CDR2 (germline): MNHNY, SVGAGI (reference sequence). The CDR3 is made up of 13 amino acids. With 7 bases clipped from V and 2 bases from J, the junction kept 2 bases outside the gene matches. The CDR3 reads CASNGQGNYGYTF. For the CDR3, the DNA is TGTGCCAGCAACGGACAGGGGAACTATGGCTACACCTTC.

The V gene is TRBV9, the J gene TRBJ2-1; 9 nucleotides align to TRBD2. Germline V CDR1 and CDR2: SGDLS, YYNGEE. The CDR3 is made up of 15 amino acids. Trimming at V came to 0 bases and at J to 2 bases, leaving 0 bases not matched to a gene. In DNA, the CDR3 is TGTGCCAGCAGCGTAGCTAGCGGGGCCTACAATGAGCAGTTCTTC. Amino acids: CASSVASGAYNEQFF.

This clone was found a few times. The CDR3 DNA follows: TGTGCCAGTAGTATGCGACTAGCGGGAGGTTTGAATGAGCAGTTCTTC. Translation: CASSMRLAGGLNEQFF. The J gene is TRBJ2-1, the V gene TRBV19; 13 bases map to TRBD2. This CDR3 comprises 16 residues. The trim removed 3 bases at V and 7 bases at J, leaving 6 bases unmatched. CDR1 and CDR2 from the germline V gene are LNHDA and SQIVND (reference sequence).

This clone was seen more than once but under ten times. This sequence joins TRBV2 and TRBJ1-5, with a weak D call TRBD1 (6 bases). V was clipped by 2 bases and J by 0 bases, with 17 bases between them. CDR1 and CDR2 (germline): SNHLY, FYNNEI. The CDR3 totals 18 residues. CDR3 nucleotide sequence: TGTGCCAGCAGTGAAAGGGGGGGACTGTCGCTTAGCAATCAGCCCCAGCATTTT. Its protein product is CASSERGGLSLSNQPQHF. The entire variable domain, with the rest obtained from reference TRBV2 and TRBJ1-5, is as follows: EPEVTQTPSHQVTQMGQEVILRCVPISNHLYFYWYRQILGQKVEFLVSFYNNEISEKSEIFDDQFSVERPDGSNFTLKIRSTKLEDSAMYFCASSERGGLSLSNQPQHFGDGTRLSIL.

The chain is built from TRBV7-9 and TRBJ1-2; D is unresolved. Germline V gene data show CDR1 as SEHNR and CDR2 as FQNEAQ (reference sequence). Between the trimmed V and J ends, which lost 5 bases and 2 bases, there was a span of 9 bases. The CDR3 totals 13 residues. The CDR3 DNA reads TGTGCCAGCAGCGAGGCCATAAACTATGGCTACACCTTC. Protein: CASSEAINYGYTF.

A remark on this clone: Within the sample, other DNA sequences also encode this same CDR3. The gene calls are TRBV5-1 and TRBJ2-5, with TRBD1 matching over 10 bases. This CDR3 is built from 15 residues. V lost 0 bases, J lost 3 bases, and 2 bases stayed unmatched. Looked up from germline, CDR1 is SGHRS and CDR2 is YFSETQ. The CDR3 sequence: CASSLGGTGEETQYF. The CDR3 DNA is TGCGCCAGCAGCTTGGGCGGGACAGGGGAAGAGACCCAGTACTTC.

This clone was seen a few times. V is TRBV5-1 and J is TRBJ2-7; 10 bases are shared with TRBD2. Germline V lookup: CDR1 SGHRS, CDR2 YFSETQ. Trimming took 0 bases from V and 2 from J; bases not matched to a gene: 2. The CDR3 extends over 15 amino acids. The CDR3 bases are TGCGCCAGCAGCTTGGTTAGCGGGAGGACCTACGAGCAGTACTTC. As protein: CASSLVSGRTYEQYF.

This clone was seen a few times. V usage is TRBV10-3 and J usage is TRBJ2-7; 8 nucleotides align to TRBD1. CDR1 and CDR2 from the germline V gene are ENHRY and SYGVKD. The V segment lost 10 bases and the J segment 3 bases; nucleotides outside the gene matches: 14. The CDR3 sequence is 15 residues long. CDR3 DNA sequence: TGTGCCAGCGCACAGGGGGACGGTGGTTACTACGAGCAGTACTTC. This codes for CASAQGDGGYYEQYF.

This clone has a handful of counts. This chain joins TRBV9 and TRBJ2-3; 14 bases line up with TRBD2. The CDR3 runs to 18 residues. The germline CDR1 and CDR2 sequences are SGDLS and YYNGEE. Unmatched junction bases numbered 9, after V lost 3 bases and J lost 3 bases. CDR3 nucleotide sequence: TGTGCCAGCAGCGCGCTCCCGGGACTAGCGGGAGCGACAGATACGCAGTATTTT. Translating it yields CASSALPGLAGATDTQYF.

This clone turned up a few times. DNA of the CDR3: TGTGCCAGCAGCTTGTGGGGACAGAGAGCTGGCTATGGCTACACCTTC. Translated, it gives CASSLWGQRAGYGYTF. This sequence joins TRBV5-6 and TRBJ1-2, with 7 bases that match TRBD1. The CDR3 totals 16 residues. The V gene end was trimmed by 1 base and the J gene end by 4 bases; junction bases not matched to a gene: 10. Germline V lookup: CDR1 SGHDT, CDR2 YYEEEE.

This clone has only a few counts. J is TRBJ1-2 and V is TRBV7-9; 7 nucleotides agree with TRBD1. The CDR3 length is 17 residues. Unmatched junction bases numbered 14, after V lost 0 bases and J lost 7 bases. CDR1 SEHNR and CDR2 FQNEAQ come from the germline V gene (reference sequence). CDR3 amino acids: CASSLAHRTGLESGYTF. In DNA, the CDR3 is TGTGCCAGCAGCTTAGCGCATCGGACAGGCCTAGAGAGTGGCTACACCTTC.

The rearrangement uses TRBV5-6 and TRBJ2-3, with 7 bases identical to TRBD1. V shed 2 bases, J shed 5 bases, and the junction held 8 bases outside the gene matches. From germline, CDR1 is SGHDT and CDR2 YYEEEE. The CDR3 extends over 15 amino acids. The CDR3 DNA reads TGTGCCAGCAGCTTTGTGGGACAGCGAGGAGATACGCAGTATTTT. This translates into CASSFVGQRGDTQYF.

The V call is TRBV7-8, the J call TRBJ2-7, with 14 bases aligning to TRBD2. Germline V gene sequence: CDR1 SGHVS, CDR2 FQNEAQ. Losses at the gene ends were 3 bases for V and 3 bases for J; bases not matched to a gene: 13. The length of the CDR3 is 19 residues. CDR3 coding DNA: TGTGCCAGCAGCTTTCACCTAGGGGGACTAGCGGGAGCGAACTACGAGCAGTACTTC. It codes for CASSFHLGGLAGANYEQYF.